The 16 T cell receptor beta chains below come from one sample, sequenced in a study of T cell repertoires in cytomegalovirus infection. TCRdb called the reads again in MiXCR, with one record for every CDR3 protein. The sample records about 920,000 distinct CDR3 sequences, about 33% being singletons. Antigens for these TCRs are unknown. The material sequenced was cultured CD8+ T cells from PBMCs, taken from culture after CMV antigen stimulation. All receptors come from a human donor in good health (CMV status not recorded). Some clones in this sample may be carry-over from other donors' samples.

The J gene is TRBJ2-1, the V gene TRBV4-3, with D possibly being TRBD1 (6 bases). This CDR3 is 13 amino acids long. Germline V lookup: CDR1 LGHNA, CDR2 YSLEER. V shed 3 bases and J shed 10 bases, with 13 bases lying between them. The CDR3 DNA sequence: TGCGCCAGCAGCCAGAGAGGGGGTAGAGAGCAGTTCTTC. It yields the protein CASSQRGGREQFF.

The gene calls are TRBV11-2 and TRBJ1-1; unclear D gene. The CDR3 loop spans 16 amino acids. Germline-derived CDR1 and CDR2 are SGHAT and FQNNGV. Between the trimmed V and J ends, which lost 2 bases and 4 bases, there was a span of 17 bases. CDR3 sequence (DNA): TGTGCCAGCAGCTTATCTGCTGACTACTTAATCACTGAAGCTTTCTTT. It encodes CASSLSADYLITEAFF.

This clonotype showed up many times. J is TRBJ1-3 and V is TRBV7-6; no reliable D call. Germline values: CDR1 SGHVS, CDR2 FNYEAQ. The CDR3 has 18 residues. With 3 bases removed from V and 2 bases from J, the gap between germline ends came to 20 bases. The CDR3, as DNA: TGTGCCAGCAGCTTTTTCTCCCCCATGGTGGGCACTGGAAACACCATATATTTT. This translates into CASSFFSPMVGTGNTIYF.

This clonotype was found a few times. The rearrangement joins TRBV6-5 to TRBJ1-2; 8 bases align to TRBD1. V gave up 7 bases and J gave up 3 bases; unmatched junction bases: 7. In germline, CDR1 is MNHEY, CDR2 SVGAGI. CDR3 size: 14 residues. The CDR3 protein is CASISTDRDYGYTF. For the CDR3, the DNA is TGTGCCAGCATCAGTACGGACAGGGACTATGGCTACACCTTC.

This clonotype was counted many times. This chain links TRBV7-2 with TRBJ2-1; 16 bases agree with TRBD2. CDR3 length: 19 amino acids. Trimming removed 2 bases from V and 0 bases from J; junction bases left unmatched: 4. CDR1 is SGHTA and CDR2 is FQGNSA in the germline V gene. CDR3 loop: CASSLTGLAGGGSYNEQFF. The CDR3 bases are TGTGCCAGCAGCTTAACGGGACTAGCGGGGGGGGGCTCCTACAATGAGCAGTTCTTC.

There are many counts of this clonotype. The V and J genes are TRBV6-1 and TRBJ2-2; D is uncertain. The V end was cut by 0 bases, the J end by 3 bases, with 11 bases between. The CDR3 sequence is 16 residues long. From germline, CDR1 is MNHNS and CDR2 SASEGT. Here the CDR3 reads CASSEAGILYTGELFF. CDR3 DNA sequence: TGTGCCAGCAGTGAAGCGGGGATTCTCTACACCGGGGAGCTGTTTTTT.

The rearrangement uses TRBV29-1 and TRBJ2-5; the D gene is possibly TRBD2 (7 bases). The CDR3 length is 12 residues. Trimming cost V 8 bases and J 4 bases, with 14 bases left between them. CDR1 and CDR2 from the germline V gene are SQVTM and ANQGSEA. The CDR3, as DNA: TGCAGCTCCGAGGGGGGGGCAGAGACCCAGTACTTC. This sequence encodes CSSEGGAETQYF.

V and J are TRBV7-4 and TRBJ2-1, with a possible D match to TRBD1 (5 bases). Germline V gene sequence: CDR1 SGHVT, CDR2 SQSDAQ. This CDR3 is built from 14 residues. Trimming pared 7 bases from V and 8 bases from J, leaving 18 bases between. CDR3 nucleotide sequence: TGTGCCAGCAACCATGCCCCAGGGTGGTATGAGCAGTTCTTC. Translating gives CASNHAPGWYEQFF. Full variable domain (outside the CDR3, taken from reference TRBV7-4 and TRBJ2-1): GAGVSQSPRYKVAKRGRDVALRCDSISGHVTLYWYRQTLGQGSEVLTYSQSDAQRDKSGRPSGRFSAERPERSVSTLKIQRTEQGDSAVYLCASNHAPGWYEQFFGPGTRLTVL.

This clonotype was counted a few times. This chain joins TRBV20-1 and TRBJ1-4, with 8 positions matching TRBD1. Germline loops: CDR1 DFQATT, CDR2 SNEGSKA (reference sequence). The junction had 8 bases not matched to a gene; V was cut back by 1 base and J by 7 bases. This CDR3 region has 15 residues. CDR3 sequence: CSARGLRGLSEKLFF. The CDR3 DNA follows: TGCAGTGCTAGAGGGCTCAGGGGGCTGAGTGAAAAACTGTTTTTT.

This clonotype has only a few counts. The CDR3 region has the DNA TGCAGTGCTAGGCTCAGGGGTGGACGCAATCAGCCCCAGCATTTT. It yields the protein CSARLRGGRNQPQHF. The J gene is TRBJ1-5, the V gene TRBV20-1; weak D call: TRBD1 (6 bases). Deletions cut 3 bases from V and 2 bases from J, with 14 bases between. In germline, CDR1 is DFQATT, CDR2 SNEGSKA (reference sequence). This CDR3 is 15 amino acids long.

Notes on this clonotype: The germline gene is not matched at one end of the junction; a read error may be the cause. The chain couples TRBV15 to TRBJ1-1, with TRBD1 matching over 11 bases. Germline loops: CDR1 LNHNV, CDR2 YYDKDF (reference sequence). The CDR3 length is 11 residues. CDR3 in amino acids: CATSGPGQGDF. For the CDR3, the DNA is TGTGCCACCAGCGGCCCGGGACAGGGGGATTTT. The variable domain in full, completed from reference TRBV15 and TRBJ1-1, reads DAMVIQNPRYQVTQFGKPVTLSCSQTLNHNVMYWYQQKSSQAPKLLFHYYDKDFNNEADTPDNFQSRRPNTSFCFLDIRSPGLGDTAMYLCATSGPGQGDFGQGTRLTVV.

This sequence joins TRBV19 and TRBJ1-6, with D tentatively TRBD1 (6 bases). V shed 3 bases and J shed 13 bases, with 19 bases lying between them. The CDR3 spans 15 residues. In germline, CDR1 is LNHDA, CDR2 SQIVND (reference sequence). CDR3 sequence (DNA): TGTGCCAGTAGTATTGGGGGACAAGGCCTCCCCCCCCTCCACTTT. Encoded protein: CASSIGGQGLPPLHF.

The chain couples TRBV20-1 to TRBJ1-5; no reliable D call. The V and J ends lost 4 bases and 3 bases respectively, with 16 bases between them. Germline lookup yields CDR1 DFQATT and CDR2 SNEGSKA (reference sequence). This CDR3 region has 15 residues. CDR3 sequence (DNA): TGCAGTGCTATCTTAGGGCCGTGGAACAATCAGCCCCAGCATTTT. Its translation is CSAILGPWNNQPQHF.

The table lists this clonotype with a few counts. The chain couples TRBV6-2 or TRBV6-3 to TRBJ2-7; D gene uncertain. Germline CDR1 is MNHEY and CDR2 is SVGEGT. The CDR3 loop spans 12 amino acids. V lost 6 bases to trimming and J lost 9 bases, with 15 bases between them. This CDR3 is CASSRDTLWQYV. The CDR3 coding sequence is TGTGCCAGCAGCCGCGACACACTGTGGCAGTACGTC.

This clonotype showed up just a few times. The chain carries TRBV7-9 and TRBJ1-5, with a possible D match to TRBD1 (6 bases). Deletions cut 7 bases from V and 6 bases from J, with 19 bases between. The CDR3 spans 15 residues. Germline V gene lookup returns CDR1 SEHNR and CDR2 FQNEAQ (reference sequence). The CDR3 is CASTFGTSEGQPQHF. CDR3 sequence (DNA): TGTGCCAGCACTTTCGGGACATCGGAGGGTCAGCCCCAGCATTTT.

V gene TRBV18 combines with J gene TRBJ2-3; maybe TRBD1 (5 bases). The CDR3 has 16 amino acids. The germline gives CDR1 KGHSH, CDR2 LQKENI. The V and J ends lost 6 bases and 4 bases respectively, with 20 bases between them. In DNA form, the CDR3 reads TGTGCCAGCTCGCCGTATGGGGCTCAAGGGGCAGATACGCAGTATTTT. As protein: CASSPYGAQGADTQYF. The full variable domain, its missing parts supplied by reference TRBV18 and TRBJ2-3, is NAGVMQNPRHLVRRRGQEARLRCSPMKGHSHVYWYRQLPEEGLKFMVYLQKENIIDESGMPKERFSAEFPKEGPSILRIQQVVRGDSAAYFCASSPYGAQGADTQYFGPGTRLTVL.